The rows below give T cell receptor beta chains drawn from one sample of a study of T cell repertoires in cytomegalovirus infection. TCRdb fed the reads into MiXCR, producing one record per CDR3 protein. The sample yields 200,000 or so distinct CDR3 sequences, roughly 28% seen once. Sample: PBMCs. Receptors were obtained from a human donor in good health (CMV status not recorded). Some clones in this sample may be carry-over from other donors' samples. Each CDR3 is given without its conserved first and last residue.

V	length	CDR3
TRBV14	12	ASSPRSPGYEQY
TRBV7-2	13	ASSPSRERSYEQY
TRBV6-2/TRBV6-3	10	ASSYRIRSMY
TRBV20-1	12	SFQPGTDDQPQH
TRBV7-8	14	ASGRLGQGDQETQY
TRBV27	11	ASSKGQTYEQY
TRBV6-2/TRBV6-3	15	ASSYGLSPTAGTEAF
TRBV4-1	12	ASSRDRGPQPQH
TRBV7-2	12	ASRPGTAPHEQY
TRBV6-2/TRBV6-3	12	ASRNPGTPGELF
TRBV15	14	ATSSGTSGFTDTQY
TRBV6-6	11	ASNGEGNQPQH
TRBV12-3/TRBV12-4	9	ASSWDRVTF
TRBV20-1	11	SAQPGDANTIY
TRBV7-2	13	ASSFQRGGGEKLF
TRBV7-2	12	ASSRTGIQETQY
TRBV5-8	8	ASSFYNGF
TRBV10-3	10	AITGEDTEAF
TRBV14	14	ASSRIGGSSFYEQY
TRBV27	12	ASSLSTEVGELF
TRBV12-3/TRBV12-4	11	ASSQQPAYEQY
TRBV12-5	12	ASVAQGAEETQY
TRBV15	15	ATSLRSGGASFNEQF
TRBV7-9	10	ASQTWNTEAF
TRBV2	11	ASSEALGQVKH
TRBV7-3	12	ASSLNTLQNEQY
TRBV12-3/TRBV12-4	12	ASTPGPNYNEQF
TRBV18	14	ASSPNRGQGHGEQY
TRBV7-8	11	ASSRRYRGGYT
TRBV7-2	11	ASSLGKRTEAF
TRBV4-2	13	ASSQEVSPTNEQF
TRBV5-4	12	ASSLYPGLDGYT
TRBV10-2	12	ASGPSGTAGEAF
TRBV5-1	13	ASSLGRSSPETQY